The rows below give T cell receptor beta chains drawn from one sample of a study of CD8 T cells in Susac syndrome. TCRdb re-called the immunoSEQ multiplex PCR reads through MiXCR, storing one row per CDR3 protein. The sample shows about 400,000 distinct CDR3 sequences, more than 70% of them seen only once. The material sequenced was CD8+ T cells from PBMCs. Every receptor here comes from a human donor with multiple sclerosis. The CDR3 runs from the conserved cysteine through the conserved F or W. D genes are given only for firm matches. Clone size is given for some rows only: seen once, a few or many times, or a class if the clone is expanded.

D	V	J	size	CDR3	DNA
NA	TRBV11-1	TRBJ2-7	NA	CASSPGGHYEQYF	TGTGCCAGCAGCCCCGGGGGACACTACGAGCAGTACTTC
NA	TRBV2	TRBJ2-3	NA	CASSEAGVFSTDTQYF	TGTGCCAGCAGTGAAGCGGGGGTATTTAGCACAGATACGCAGTATTTT
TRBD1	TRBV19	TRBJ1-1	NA	CASRDRQGGTEAFF	TGTGCCAGTAGGGACAGACAGGGGGGCACTGAAGCTTTCTTT
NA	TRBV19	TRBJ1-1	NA	CASSSLTDGTEAFF	TGTGCCAGTAGCTCCCTGACAGATGGCACTGAAGCTTTCTTT
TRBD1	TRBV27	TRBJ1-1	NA	CASIGWDREAFF	TGTGCCAGCATAGGGTGGGACAGGGAGGCTTTCTTT
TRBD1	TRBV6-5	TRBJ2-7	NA	CVTWTGNEQYF	TGTGTAACTTGGACAGGGAACGAGCAGTACTTC
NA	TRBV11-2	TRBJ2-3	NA	CASSLEDVGDTQYF	TGTGCCAGCAGCTTAGAGGACGTTGGAGATACGCAGTATTTT
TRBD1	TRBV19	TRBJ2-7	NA	CASSLGPGQGFYEQYF	TGTGCCAGTAGTTTGGGACCGGGACAGGGATTCTACGAGCAGTACTTC
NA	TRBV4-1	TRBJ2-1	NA	CASSQAAGFYNEQFF	TGCGCCAGCAGCCAGGCTGCAGGGTTCTACAATGAGCAGTTCTTC
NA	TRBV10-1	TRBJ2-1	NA	CASSVPGSSYNEQFF	TGCGCCAGCAGTGTCCCGGGGAGCTCCTACAATGAGCAGTTCTTC
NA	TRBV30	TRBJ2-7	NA	CACDGSYEQYF	TGTGCCTGCGACGGATCCTACGAGCAGTACTTC
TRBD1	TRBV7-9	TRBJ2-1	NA	CASSGEDRAYNEQFF	TGTGCCAGCTCTGGGGAGGACAGGGCTTACAATGAGCAGTTCTTC
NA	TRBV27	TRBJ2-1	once	CASSRARTGDEQFF	TGCGCCAGCAGTCGGGCCAGAACGGGCGATGAGCAGTTCTTC
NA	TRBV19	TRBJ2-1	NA	CASSITGRNEQFF	TGTGCCAGTAGTATTACGGGAAGAAATGAGCAGTTCTTC
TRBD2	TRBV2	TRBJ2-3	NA	CASSEELVGLAGRTDTQYF	TGTGCCAGCAGTGAAGAATTGGTTGGGCTAGCGGGACGCACAGATACGCAGTATTTT
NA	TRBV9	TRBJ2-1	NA	CASSGVAHNEQFF	TGTGCCAGCAGCGGAGTAGCGCACAATGAGCAGTTCTTC
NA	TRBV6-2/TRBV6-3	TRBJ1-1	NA	CASSYSEGMTEAFF	TGTGCCAGCAGTTACTCGGAAGGTATGACTGAAGCTTTCTTT
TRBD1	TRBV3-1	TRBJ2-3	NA	CASSQAQGATDTQYF	TGTGCCAGCAGCCAAGCACAGGGGGCGACAGATACGCAGTATTTT
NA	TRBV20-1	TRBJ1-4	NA	CSARDSLVGDPDEKLFF	TGCAGTGCTAGAGATTCGTTGGTAGGAGATCCGGATGAAAAACTGTTTTTT
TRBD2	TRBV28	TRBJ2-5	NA	CASRLGLATQETQYF	TGTGCCAGCAGGTTGGGACTAGCAACCCAAGAGACCCAGTACTTC
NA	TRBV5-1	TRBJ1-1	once	CASSLLAGQTNTEAFF	TGCGCCAGCAGCTTGCTGGCAGGACAGACGAACACTGAAGCTTTCTTT
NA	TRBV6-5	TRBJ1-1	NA	CASSRTGEYGTEAFF	TGTGCCAGCAGCCGTACGGGAGAATATGGCACTGAAGCTTTCTTT
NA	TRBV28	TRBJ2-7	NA	CASSSRRDPTYEQYF	TGTGCCAGCAGTTCGCGGAGGGACCCCACCTACGAGCAGTACTTC
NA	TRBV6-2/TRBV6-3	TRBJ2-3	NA	CASSADISTDTQYF	TGTGCCAGCAGTGCGGACATAAGCACAGATACGCAGTATTTT
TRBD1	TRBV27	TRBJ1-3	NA	CASSLSTGTDTIYF	TGTGCCAGCAGTTTATCGACAGGGACCGACACCATATATTTT
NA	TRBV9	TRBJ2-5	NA	CASSVGTGSQETQYF	TGTGCCAGCAGCGTAGGCACGGGGTCCCAAGAGACCCAGTACTTC
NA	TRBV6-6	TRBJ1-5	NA	CASSYGGPNHPQHF	TGTGCCAGCAGTTACGGGGGGCCCAATCATCCCCAGCATTTT
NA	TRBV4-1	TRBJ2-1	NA	CASSQDLEQSSYNEQFF	TGCGCCAGCAGCCAAGATCTGGAACAGAGCTCCTACAATGAGCAGTTCTTC
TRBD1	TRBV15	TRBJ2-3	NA	CATSTRTGSTDTQYF	TGTGCCACCAGCACCCGGACAGGTAGCACAGATACGCAGTATTTT
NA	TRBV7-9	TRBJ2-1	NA	CASSSSRGLASDNEQFF	TGTGCCAGCAGCTCCAGTCGAGGCCTAGCCTCAGACAATGAGCAGTTCTTC
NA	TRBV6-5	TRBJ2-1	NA	CASSPLGVSYNEQFF	TGTGCCAGCAGTCCGCTGGGGGTCTCCTACAATGAGCAGTTCTTC
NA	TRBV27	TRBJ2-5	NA	CASSLVSGNLAETQYF	TGTGCCAGCAGTTTAGTATCGGGGAACCTAGCAGAGACCCAGTACTTC
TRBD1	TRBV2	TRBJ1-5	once	CASGTEFDSNQPQHF	TGTGCCAGCGGGACAGAGTTTGATAGCAATCAGCCCCAGCATTTT
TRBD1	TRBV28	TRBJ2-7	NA	CASSRTGVLYEQYF	TGTGCCAGCAGTCGGACAGGAGTTCTGTACGAGCAGTACTTC
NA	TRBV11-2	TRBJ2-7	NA	CASSPDEDKYEQYF	TGTGCCAGCAGCCCCGACGAGGACAAATACGAGCAGTACTTC
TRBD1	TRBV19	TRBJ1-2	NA	CASMTGGADYTF	TGTGCCAGTATGACAGGGGGCGCGGACTACACCTTC
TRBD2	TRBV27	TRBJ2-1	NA	CASSLQGSGGYNEQFF	TGTGCCAGCAGTTTACAGGGTAGCGGGGGGTACAATGAGCAGTTCTTC
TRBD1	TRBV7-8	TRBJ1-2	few	CASSLDSDRGSYGYTF	TGTGCCAGCAGCTTAGATTCCGACAGGGGCTCCTATGGCTACACCTTC
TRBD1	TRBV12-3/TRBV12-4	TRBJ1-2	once	CASSIGQGLDGYTF	TGTGCCAGCAGTATAGGACAGGGGTTAGATGGCTACACCTTC
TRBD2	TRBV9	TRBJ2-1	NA	CASSAQGLAGGADEQFF	TGTGCCAGCAGCGCCCAGGGACTAGCGGGAGGAGCGGATGAGCAGTTCTTC
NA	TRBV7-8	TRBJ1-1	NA	CASSFITGDPDGVNTEAFF	TGTGCCAGCAGCTTCATAACTGGGGACCCGGACGGAGTTAACACTGAAGCTTTCTTT
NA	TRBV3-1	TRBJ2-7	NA	CASSRRVGTEQYF	TGTGCCAGCAGCCGTCGGGTGGGAACCGAGCAGTACTTC
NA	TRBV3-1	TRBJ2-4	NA	CASSQVISQGPIQYF	TGTGCCAGCAGCCAAGTTATCTCGCAGGGGCCCATTCAGTACTTC
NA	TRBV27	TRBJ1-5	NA	CASSLIRTDQPQHF	TGTGCCAGCAGTTTAATTAGGACCGATCAGCCCCAGCATTTT
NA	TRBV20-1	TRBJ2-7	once	CSAGTRSSYEQYF	TGCAGTGCAGGGACCAGGAGCTCCTACGAGCAGTACTTC
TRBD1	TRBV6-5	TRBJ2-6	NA	CASSFRDRGPLSGANVLTF	TGTGCCAGCAGTTTCCGGGACAGGGGTCCCCTCTCTGGGGCCAACGTCCTGACTTTC
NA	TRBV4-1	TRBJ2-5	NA	CASSGGSLGETQYF	TGCGCCAGCAGCGGGGGATCCCTGGGAGAGACCCAGTACTTC
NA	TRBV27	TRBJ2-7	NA	CASSYSGTPYEQYF	TGTGCCAGCAGTTACTCCGGGACACCCTACGAGCAGTACTTC